This TCR beta chain appears in the sequencing data of a study of vaccination and CD4 T cells after COVID-19. Background on the study: The stimulus for the cells was overlapping spike peptides derived from SARS-CoV-2, HCoV-NL63, HCoV-OC43 and HCoV-229E.

Treatment specified: approximately 9-day PBMC culture with coronavirus spike peptide pools or control peptides (ViraFEST assay). Comments on this clonotype: Antigen specificity is unknown.

Cultured CD4+ T cells had their DNA profiled by the Oncomine TCR Beta short-read assay. DNA came from CD4+ T cells after culture. TCRdb re-called the PCR reads with MiXCR, one entry per CDR3 protein. The sample records fewer than 15,000 distinct CDR3 sequences, approximately 46% being singletons. This receptor was identified in a human donor who had recovered from COVID-19. The source was CD4+ T cells from blood, cultured in vitro, collected after SARS-CoV-2 vaccination.

The DNA of the CDR3 is TGTGCCAGCAGCCTGGGACAGGCGATCAATCAGCCCCAGCATTTT. The encoded protein is CASSLGQAINQPQHF. The rearrangement joins TRBV7-8 to TRBJ1-5, with 8 bases that match TRBD1. CDR3 size: 15 residues. V gave up 5 bases and J gave up 3 bases; unmatched junction bases: 6. In germline, CDR1 is SGHVS, CDR2 FQNEAQ.